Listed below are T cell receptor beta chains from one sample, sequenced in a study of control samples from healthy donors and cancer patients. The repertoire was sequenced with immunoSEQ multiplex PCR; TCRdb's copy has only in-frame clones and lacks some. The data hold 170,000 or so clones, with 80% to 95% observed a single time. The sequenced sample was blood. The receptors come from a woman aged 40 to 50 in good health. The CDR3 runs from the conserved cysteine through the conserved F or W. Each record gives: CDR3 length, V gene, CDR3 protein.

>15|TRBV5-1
CASSFPRDDTGELFF
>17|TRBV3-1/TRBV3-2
CASSRTPGTSGSGEQFF
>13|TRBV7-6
CASSVGQLYEQYF
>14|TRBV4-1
CASSHLREDTEAFF
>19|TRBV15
CATSREEGLWGQVNTEAFF
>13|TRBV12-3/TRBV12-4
CASSLDRGYGYTF
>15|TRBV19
CASQHRESVNTEAFF
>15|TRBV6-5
CASSLNSRSGNTIYF
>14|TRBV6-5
CASSYFDGGAEAFF
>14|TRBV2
CASRLTGSGNTIYF
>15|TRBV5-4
CASSLDLVSGGELFF
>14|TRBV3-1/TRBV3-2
CASSPQGPNSPLHF
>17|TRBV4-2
CASSQGVAGGLTDTQYF
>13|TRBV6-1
CASSEFSGYEQYF
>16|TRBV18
CASSPPVEGLMDGYTF
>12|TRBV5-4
CASSLSSGELFF
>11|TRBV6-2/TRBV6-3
CASSYHGEQYF
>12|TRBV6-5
CASRPGGNTIYF
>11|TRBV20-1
CSATPRWGRFF